A single sample is the source of the 27 T cell receptor beta chains below, sequenced in a study of beta chain features in type 1 diabetes. Investigators reverse transcribed all isolated RNA, so they sequenced expressed TCRB transcripts. This table comes from immunoSEQ multiplex PCR, and its TCRdb copy is limited to in-frame clones, with some not included. Found here are fewer than 65,000 clones, about 60% of them singletons; the top ten hold over 2%. Sequencing was done on a sample of Tregs from blood. Receptors were obtained from a young woman in good health.

The chain recombines TRBV5-6 with TRBJ2-2; the D is unclear. The length of the CDR3 is 15 residues. CDR1 and CDR2 from the germline V gene are SGHDT and YYEEEE. The germline V and J ends were trimmed by 3 bases and 6 bases, with 15 bases remaining between them. CDR3 DNA: TGTGCCAGCAGCTGGATTAGCCGTAAGGCCGGGGAGCTGTTTTTT. As protein: CASSWISRKAGELFF.

This clone was seen a handful of times. V and J are TRBV7-9 and TRBJ1-1, with no clear D. CDR1 is SEHNR, CDR2 FQNEAQ, per germline (reference sequence). Trimming removed 1 base from V and 11 bases from J, with 8 bases in between. The CDR3 totals 11 residues. The CDR3 loop is CASSLGGSAFF. CDR3 DNA: TGTGCCAGCAGCTTAGGAGGGAGCGCTTTCTTT. The variable domain in full, with the rest retrieved from reference TRBV7-9 and TRBJ1-1, is DTGVSQNPRHKITKRGQNVTFRCDPISEHNRLYWYRQTLGQGPEFLTYFQNEAQLEKSRLLSDRFSAERPKGSFSTLEIQRTEQGDSAMYLCASSLGGSAFFGQGTRLTVV.

V gene TRBV18 combines with J gene TRBJ1-4, with D perhaps matching TRBD1 (5 bases). This CDR3 is 16 amino acids long. V was pared by 3 bases and J by 7 bases, with 18 bases between. CDR1 is KGHSH and CDR2 is LQKENI in the germline V gene. The CDR3 region is CASSPPRLGGGEKLFF. The CDR3 DNA is TGTGCCAGCTCACCTCCCAGGTTGGGGGGGGGTGAAAAACTGTTTTTT. Based on the CDR3 plus reference TRBV18 and TRBJ1-4, the full variable domain is NAGVMQNPRHLVRRRGQEARLRCSPMKGHSHVYWYRQLPEEGLKFMVYLQKENIIDESGMPKERFSAEFPKEGPSILRIQQVVRGDSAAYFCASSPPRLGGGEKLFFGSGTQLSVL.

This clone occurred a few times. V and J are TRBV19 and TRBJ1-2; D is ambiguous. Deletions cut 0 bases from V and 1 base from J, with 6 bases between. The germline CDR1 and CDR2 sequences are LNHDA and SQIVND (reference sequence). CDR3 length: 14 residues. CDR3 loop: CASSIDRGNYGYTF. CDR3 nucleotides: TGTGCCAGTAGTATAGATCGGGGTAACTATGGCTACACCTTC.

CDR3 sequence reads: CSAGLAVNEQFF. The CDR3, as DNA: TGCAGCGCGGGACTAGCGGTTAATGAGCAGTTCTTC. This chain links TRBV29-1 with TRBJ2-1; 11 positions agree with TRBD2. The CDR3 loop spans 12 amino acids. Germline V lookup: CDR1 SQVTM, CDR2 ANQGSEA. After removal of 7 bases from V and 7 bases from J, the junction contained 3 bases not matched to a gene.

This sequence joins TRBV18 and TRBJ2-5; 7 bases fit TRBD1. Germline V gene sequence: CDR1 KGHSH, CDR2 LQKENI. V lost 6 bases, J lost 0 bases, and 10 bases stayed unmatched. CDR3 length: 16 amino acids. This chain's CDR3 is CASSPMTGKDQETQYF. For the CDR3, the DNA is TGTGCCAGCTCGCCAATGACAGGGAAAGACCAAGAGACCCAGTACTTC.

The chain uses TRBV5-1 and TRBJ1-1, with D perhaps matching TRBD1 (5 bases). The V gene lost 0 bases and the J gene lost 7 bases, with 7 bases spanning the gap. The CDR3 length is 12 residues. Germline lookup yields CDR1 SGHRS and CDR2 YFSETQ. Here the CDR3 reads CASSLVGREAFF. For the CDR3, the DNA is TGCGCCAGCAGCTTGGTGGGGCGTGAAGCTTTCTTT.

This chain uses TRBV5-8 with TRBJ2-1; tentatively, D is TRBD2 (7 bases). With 0 bases removed from V and 7 bases from J, the gap between germline ends came to 17 bases. This CDR3 contains 16 residues. Germline V gene data show CDR1 as SGHTS and CDR2 as YDEGEE. The CDR3: CASSLGSRGPGNEQFF. The CDR3 DNA follows: TGTGCCAGCAGCTTGGGGTCGCGGGGGCCGGGGAATGAGCAGTTCTTC.

V gene TRBV7-2 combines with J gene TRBJ1-1; D may be TRBD1 (6 bases). Trimming stripped 5 bases from V and 5 bases from J, with 18 bases between. This CDR3 is built from 15 residues. Germline CDR1 SGHTA, CDR2 FQGNSA. The CDR3 region is CASSAGGGRGTEAFF. Here the CDR3 DNA reads TGTGCCAGCAGCGCCGGTGGGGGGCGGGGGACTGAAGCTTTCTTT.

The gene calls are TRBV6-6 and TRBJ1-1, with 7 nucleotides matching TRBD1. Germline assignment: CDR1 MNHNY and CDR2 SVGAGI (reference sequence). V trimming: 6 bases; J trimming: 1 base; junction bases outside the gene matches: 5. CDR3 length: 14 amino acids. The CDR3 DNA reads TGTGCCAGCAGAGGGGACAGCCAGAACACTGAAGCTTTCTTT. This sequence encodes CASRGDSQNTEAFF.

This clone was observed a few times. The chain links TRBV19 to TRBJ1-5; D perhaps matches TRBD1 (5 bases). The V end lost 1 base, the J end lost 2 bases, and 9 bases lay between the germline ends. This CDR3 spans 15 amino acids. The germline CDR1 and CDR2 sequences are LNHDA and SQIVND (reference sequence). CDR3 amino acids: CASSIAGRGNQPQHF. CDR3 DNA: TGTGCCAGTAGTATAGCGGGCAGGGGCAATCAGCCCCAGCATTTT.

The V call is TRBV7-9, the J call TRBJ1-2; TRBD1 matches at 12 bases. This CDR3 has 16 amino acids. The germline CDR1 and CDR2 sequences are SEHNR and FQNEAQ (reference sequence). V gave up 6 bases and J gave up 1 base; unmatched junction bases: 6. DNA for the CDR3: TGTGCCAGCAGGGGACAGGGGGCGAAGGGTAACTATGGCTACACCTTC. Amino acid sequence: CASRGQGAKGNYGYTF. The variable domain in full, completed from reference TRBV7-9 and TRBJ1-2, reads DTGVSQNPRHKITKRGQNVTFRCDPISEHNRLYWYRQTLGQGPEFLTYFQNEAQLEKSRLLSDRFSAERPKGSFSTLEIQRTEQGDSAMYLCASRGQGAKGNYGYTFGSGTRLTVV.

The rearrangement joins TRBV19 to TRBJ2-4; no clear D. Trimming pared 3 bases from V and 1 base from J, leaving 7 bases between. The CDR3 runs 14 residues. In germline, CDR1 is LNHDA, CDR2 SQIVND (reference sequence). CDR3 nucleotides: TGTGCCAGTAGTATTGCGGAGGCCAAAAACATTCAGTACTTC. This gives the protein CASSIAEAKNIQYF.

The V gene is TRBV7-9, the J gene TRBJ1-6; no reliable D call. The CDR3 runs 16 residues. V lost 1 base to trimming and J lost 7 bases, with 14 bases between them. Germline V CDR1 and CDR2: SEHNR, FQNEAQ (reference sequence). This chain's CDR3 is CASSLVPAGGNSPLHF. DNA for the CDR3: TGTGCCAGCAGCTTAGTCCCGGCAGGCGGGAATTCACCCCTCCACTTT. Using reference TRBV7-9 and TRBJ1-6 for the parts outside the CDR3, the full variable domain is DTGVSQNPRHKITKRGQNVTFRCDPISEHNRLYWYRQTLGQGPEFLTYFQNEAQLEKSRLLSDRFSAERPKGSFSTLEIQRTEQGDSAMYLCASSLVPAGGNSPLHFGNGTRLTVT.

This chain uses TRBV4-1 with TRBJ2-1, with TRBD2 matching 10 bases. Trimming cost V 4 bases and J 4 bases; bases outside gene matches: 10. CDR1 is MGHRA and CDR2 is YSYEKL in the germline V gene. The CDR3 covers 17 residues. CDR3 region: CASSRSSGGASYNEQFF. DNA of the CDR3: TGCGCCAGCAGCCGCTCGAGCGGGGGGGCCTCGTACAATGAGCAGTTCTTC.

The CDR3 DNA is TGTGCTAGTGGTCTTGGGCTAGCGGGAGATGAGCAGTTCTTC. Translation: CASGLGLAGDEQFF. This chain uses TRBV12-5 with TRBJ2-1; 10 nucleotides line up with TRBD2. Germline assignment: CDR1 LGHNT and CDR2 FRNRAP. CDR3 length equals 14 residues. Losses at the gene ends were 5 bases for V and 8 bases for J; bases not matched to a gene: 6. Combining the CDR3 with reference TRBV12-5 and TRBJ2-1 gives the whole variable domain DARVTQTPRHKVTEMGQEVTMRCQPILGHNTVFWYRQTMMQGLELLAYFRNRAPLDDSGMPKDRFSAEMPDATLATLKIQPSEPRDSAVYFCASGLGLAGDEQFFGPGTRLTVL.

Comment on this clone: The germline gene is not matched at one end of the junction; a read error may be the cause. The sample holds other DNA sequences that translate to the same CDR3. J is TRBJ2-7 and V is TRBV5-4; tentative D call: TRBD1 (6 bases). The CDR3 consists of 15 residues. The germline V gene encodes CDR1 SGHNT and CDR2 YYREEE (reference sequence). The CDR3 loop reads CASSQVLGQNYEQYF. CDR3 sequence (DNA): TGCGCCAGCAGCCAAGTGCTCGGACAGAACTACGAGCAGTACTTC. Full variable domain (missing parts from reference TRBV5-4 and TRBJ2-7): ETGVTQSPTHLIKTRGQQVTLRCSSQSGHNTVSWYQQALGQGPQFIFQYYREEENGRGNFPPRFSGLQFPNYSSELNVNALELDDSALYLCASSQVLGQNYEQYFGPGTRLTVT.

The table lists this clone with a few counts. The J gene is TRBJ2-1, the V gene TRBV5-1; 7 bases line up with TRBD2. CDR1 and CDR2 (germline): SGHRS, YFSETQ. This CDR3 spans 17 amino acids. The junction had 7 bases not matched to a gene; V was cut back by 1 base and J by 0 bases. CDR3 residues: CASSLTAGLSSYNEQFF. The CDR3 coding sequence is TGCGCCAGCAGCTTGACTGCGGGACTAAGCTCCTACAATGAGCAGTTCTTC.

This chain links TRBV4-3 with TRBJ1-4; D is possibly TRBD1 (5 bases). CDR3 size: 15 residues. Germline values: CDR1 LGHNA, CDR2 YSLEER. Trimming shortened V by 4 bases and J by 5 bases, and 14 bases separated the two germline ends. The CDR3 DNA sequence: TGCGCCAGCAGCCCCGTGGCAGGGTTCAATGAAAAACTGTTTTTT. Translating it yields CASSPVAGFNEKLFF.

This rearrangement joins TRBV7-6 to TRBJ1-1, with no clear D. Germline CDR1 is SGHVS and CDR2 is FNYEAQ. The V end was cut by 1 base, the J end by 8 bases, with 11 bases between. This CDR3 comprises 13 residues. CDR3 loop: CASSLVLGSEAFF. CDR3 in DNA: TGTGCCAGCAGCTTAGTACTCGGGTCCGAAGCTTTCTTT.

V is TRBV9 and J is TRBJ2-5; 11 positions match TRBD1. The CDR3 has 15 amino acids. CDR1 is SGDLS, CDR2 YYNGEE, per germline. The junction had 10 bases not matched to a gene; V was cut back by 7 bases and J by 5 bases. The CDR3 nucleotides are TGTGCCAGCTCCCCGGACAGGGGGCCGAGGGAGACCCAGTACTTC. Protein sequence: CASSPDRGPRETQYF. The complete variable domain, with remaining parts taken from reference TRBV9 and TRBJ2-5, reads DSGVTQTPKHLITATGQRVTLRCSPRSGDLSVYWYQQSLDQGLQFLIQYYNGEERAKGNILERFSAQQFPDLHSELNLSSLELGDSALYFCASSPDRGPRETQYFGPGTRLLVL.

The chain links TRBV5-5 to TRBJ2-1, with D tentatively TRBD1 (6 bases). The length of the CDR3 is 17 residues. Trimming pared 2 bases from V and 0 bases from J, leaving 15 bases between. Germline V lookup: CDR1 SGHKS, CDR2 YYEKEE (reference sequence). The chain's CDR3 is CASSFLLDSSSYNEQFF. CDR3 coding DNA: TGTGCCAGCAGCTTCCTCTTGGACAGTAGCTCCTACAATGAGCAGTTCTTC.

CDR3 nucleotide sequence: TGTGCCAGCAGCTTCCTTACAGATACGCAGTATTTT. This codes for CASSFLTDTQYF. The chain links TRBV7-9 to TRBJ2-3; the D is unclear. Between the trimmed V and J ends, which lost 3 bases and 3 bases, there was a span of 4 bases. CDR3 length equals 12 residues. Germline V lookup: CDR1 SEHNR, CDR2 FQNEAQ (reference sequence). The whole variable domain, filled in from reference TRBV7-9 and TRBJ2-3, reads DTGVSQNPRHKITKRGQNVTFRCDPISEHNRLYWYRQTLGQGPEFLTYFQNEAQLEKSRLLSDRFSAERPKGSFSTLEIQRTEQGDSAMYLCASSFLTDTQYFGPGTRLTVL.

The rearrangement joins TRBV7-2 to TRBJ1-1; 10 bases line up with TRBD1. Germline V lookup: CDR1 SGHTA, CDR2 FQGNSA. The CDR3 consists of 15 residues. Trimming removed 5 bases from V and 2 bases from J; junction bases left unmatched: 5. The CDR3 spells CASSRGQGSNTEAFF. The CDR3 DNA reads TGTGCCAGCAGCAGGGGACAGGGGTCCAACACTGAAGCTTTCTTT.

The V gene is TRBV5-1, the J gene TRBJ2-1, with 9 bases aligning to TRBD2. The germline V gene has CDR1 SGHRS and CDR2 YFSETQ. The CDR3 is 15 residues long. Trimming removed 0 bases from V and 4 bases from J; junction bases left unmatched: 2. CDR3 region: CASSLGSGGYNEQFF. The CDR3 bases are TGCGCCAGCAGCTTGGGTAGCGGGGGATACAATGAGCAGTTCTTC.

This chain joins TRBV7-2 and TRBJ1-2, with a possible D match to TRBD1 (5 bases). Germline V gives CDR1 SGHTA, CDR2 FQGNSA. Trimming cost V 2 bases and J 8 bases, with 21 bases left between them. The CDR3 contains 16 residues. CDR3 in DNA: TGTGCCAGCAGCTTAAATGCGGGACGGGGAAATAAAGGCTACACCTTC. Protein: CASSLNAGRGNKGYTF.

In its sample, this clone was seen a few times. The chain has TRBV5-1 and TRBJ2-7; TRBD1 is a possible D gene (6 bases). The CDR3 covers 12 residues. Germline CDR1 is SGHRS and CDR2 is YFSETQ. V dropped 4 bases and J dropped 4 bases, with 9 bases sitting between them. The CDR3 here is CASSPQGYEQYF. The CDR3, as DNA: TGCGCCAGCAGCCCACAGGGATACGAGCAGTACTTC.